This entry concerns a single TCR beta chain. Its matching antigen is unknown. The germline V gene encodes CDR1 SGHDT and CDR2 YYEEEE. The CDR3 length is 11 residues. Trimming stripped 3 bases from V and 7 bases from J, with 8 bases between. This entry comes from a study of molecular identifiers for immune sequencing clone quantification. Study-level results: It was shown that clones above 20 RNA copies held over 97% of effector molecules, but under 1% in naive cells.

Using its own MiXCR run on the PCR reads, TCRdb lists one record per CDR3 protein. Among about 100,000 distinct CDR3 sequences listed, under 40% were seen once. The sequence was collected from a human donor in good health. Some libraries in this study had Jurkat cell RNA spiked in. V is TRBV5-6 and J is TRBJ2-7; D is unresolved. Sequenced input: naive CD8+ T cells from blood, with Jurkat cell RNA spiked in. As for subset: FACS-sorted CD8+CD4-CCR7+CD45RA+ naive T cells. CDR3 in amino acids: CASSSVVEQYF. The CDR3 coding sequence is TGTGCCAGCAGCTCTGTAGTTGAGCAGTACTTC.